Presented here are 9 T cell receptor beta chains from one specimen sequenced in a study of beta chain features in type 1 diabetes. The whole isolated RNA underwent reverse transcription, so sequencing captured expressed TCRB transcripts. Generated by immunoSEQ multiplex PCR, the TCRdb table keeps only in-frame clones and is missing some. The sample has about 620,000 clones; about a sixth are singletons. The source material was naive CD4+ T cells from blood. Every receptor here comes from a man in his late teens or twenties in good health.

The chain joins TRBV7-2 to TRBJ1-2, with D unresolved. Germline CDR1 and CDR2: SGHTA and FQGNSA. This CDR3 is 14 amino acids long. V lost 3 bases and J lost 8, with 16 bases in between. CDR3 amino acids: CASSFVVNSQGYTF. Here the CDR3 DNA reads TGTGCCAGCAGCTTCGTTGTGAACAGTCAGGGCTACACCTTC.

This clone was seen a few times. V gene TRBV29-1 combines with J gene TRBJ2-2; possibly TRBD1 for D (5 bases). Trimming removed 6 bases at V and 0 bases at J, with 11 bases between. This CDR3 is built from 14 residues. The germline CDR1 and CDR2 sequences are SQVTM and ANQGSEA. CDR3 sequence reads: CSVDGHANTGELFF. DNA for the CDR3: TGCAGCGTCGACGGACACGCGAACACCGGGGAGCTGTTTTTT.

The J gene is TRBJ1-1, the V gene TRBV10-3, with a weak D call TRBD1 (5 bases). V was shortened by 2 bases and J by 5 bases, with 9 bases between the two germline ends. This CDR3 spans 13 amino acids. The germline V gene has CDR1 ENHRY and CDR2 SYGVKD. Here the CDR3 DNA reads TGTGCCATCAGTGAGCTACAGGCGACTGAAGCTTTCTTT. It yields the protein CAISELQATEAFF.

The gene calls are TRBV25-1 and TRBJ1-2; no definite D call. Between the trimmed V and J ends, which lost 4 bases and 9 bases, there was a span of 12 bases. The CDR3 contains 12 residues. Germline V gene sequence: CDR1 MGHDK, CDR2 SYGVNS. The CDR3, as DNA: TGTGCCAGCAGTGGGACGGCGCCAAGCTACACCTTC. This sequence encodes CASSGTAPSYTF.

This clone was counted many times. The V call is TRBV4-3, the J call TRBJ2-1, with D possibly being TRBD1 (6 bases). The germline V gene encodes CDR1 LGHNA and CDR2 YSLEER. V lost 4 bases and J lost 0, with 16 bases in between. The CDR3 has 17 amino acids. The CDR3 DNA sequence: TGCGCCAGCAGCCGAGCCCAGGAACAGGGCTCCTACAATGAGCAGTTCTTC. Translation: CASSRAQEQGSYNEQFF.

This clone was detected only a few times. This chain links TRBV28 with TRBJ1-1; D is unresolved. V was shortened by 6 bases and J by 6 bases, with 17 bases between the two germline ends. Per germline, CDR1 MDHEN and CDR2 SYDVKM. This CDR3 has 14 amino acids. The CDR3 sequence: CASSRPPKEPEAFF. The CDR3, as DNA: TGTGCCAGCAGCCGACCCCCGAAGGAACCTGAAGCTTTCTTT.

This clone was detected only a few times. This chain uses TRBV29-1 with TRBJ2-2; D possibly corresponds to TRBD2 (6 bases). This CDR3 has 13 amino acids. The germline gives CDR1 SQVTM, CDR2 ANQGSEA. Trimming stripped 5 bases from V and 7 bases from J, with 14 bases between. Here the CDR3 reads CSVRQGGGGELFF. The CDR3 DNA sequence: TGCAGCGTTCGCCAGGGAGGCGGCGGGGAGCTGTTTTTT.

The chain recombines TRBV9 with TRBJ1-2; 9 nucleotides agree with TRBD1. J lost 3 bases, V lost 4 bases, and 7 bases had no gene match. The germline V gene encodes CDR1 SGDLS and CDR2 YYNGEE. The CDR3 totals 15 residues. DNA for the CDR3: TGTGCCAGCAGCCCCCGGGACAGGGAATACTATGGCTACACCTTC. Its protein is CASSPRDREYYGYTF.

This chain uses TRBV7-9 with TRBJ2-1; 7 bases line up with TRBD1. This CDR3 comprises 14 residues. V lost 9 bases and J lost 0; bases outside the gene matches: 5. Germline V gene lookup returns CDR1 SEHNR and CDR2 FQNEAQ (reference sequence). CDR3: CASHRDSSYNEQFF. CDR3 in DNA: TGTGCCAGTCACAGGGACAGCTCCTACAATGAGCAGTTCTTC.